This T cell receptor (beta chain) appears in the sequencing data of a study of T cells after yellow fever vaccination. Notes on the study in general: One caveat is that FACS-sorted repertoires could contain abundant clonotypes contaminating from the bulk population. Researchers noted that a small share of clonotypes showed up in both CD4 and CD8 compartments. Researchers report a weaker secondary response that nonetheless peaked faster, day 5 versus 15.

CDR3 length: 15 amino acids. V was clipped by 3 bases and J by 2 bases, with 12 bases between them. Germline V gene data show CDR1 as SGHTA and CDR2 as FQGNSA. Template switching with 5'RACE generated the TCR cDNA and added a universal primer site and UMIs. TCRdb reanalysed the 5' RACE reads using MiXCR and keeps one entry per CDR3 protein. The table shows some 340,000 distinct CDR3 sequences, with around 11% occurring only once. In this sample, this clonotype turned up a few times. Its antigen is still unknown. Sequences were derived from CD4+ T cells sorted from PBMCs, sampled 45 days after the yellow fever booster vaccination. The clonotype originates from a man between 18 and 29 years old who received the YFV17D yellow fever vaccine. The V gene is TRBV7-2, the J gene TRBJ2-3; D ambiguous. CDR3 bases: TGTGCCAGCAGCTTGAACTACGGATTCACAGATACGCAGTATTTT. It encodes CASSLNYGFTDTQYF.